The 7 T cell receptor beta chains listed next were all sequenced from one sample in a study of T cells in Graves' hyperthyroidism and ophthalmopathy. TCR beta CDR3 regions were amplified from RNA. TCR CDR3 underwent first-round RT-PCR with the HTBI primer set. A single record per CDR3 protein comes from TCRdb applying MiXCR to the multiplex PCR reads. The sample carries some 380,000 distinct CDR3 sequences, approximately 15% recorded once. The sequenced material came from blood. The receptors derive from a young man with Graves' hyperthyroidism that later progressed to Graves' ophthalmopathy.

The chain carries TRBV5-5 and TRBJ2-2; 10 nucleotides align to TRBD2. Trimming cost V 6 bases and J 3 bases; bases outside gene matches: 11. Germline V gene data show CDR1 as SGHKS and CDR2 as YYEKEE (reference sequence). This CDR3 comprises 17 residues. The CDR3 loop is CASTKSAGGQDTGELFF. The CDR3 region has the DNA TGTGCCAGCACCAAGTCAGCGGGGGGGCAGGACACCGGGGAGCTGTTTTTT.

At least ten counts were recorded for this clonotype. The CDR3 DNA is TGCAGTGCTAATGGGGGGGGGACCTACGAGCAGTACTTC. Translating gives CSANGGGTYEQYF. The J gene is TRBJ2-7, the V gene TRBV20-1; TRBD2 aligns across 7 bases. Germline values: CDR1 DFQATT, CDR2 SNEGSKA (reference sequence). The CDR3 extends over 13 amino acids. V trimming: 4 bases; J trimming: 2 bases; junction bases outside the gene matches: 5.

The chain links TRBV14 to TRBJ2-7, with D perhaps TRBD1 (6 bases). V was pared by 0 bases and J by 1 base, with 13 bases between. The CDR3 contains 16 residues. In germline, CDR1 is SGHDN, CDR2 FVKESK. This chain's CDR3 is CASSQELRDTSYEQYF. Written as DNA, the CDR3 is TGTGCCAGCAGCCAAGAATTGAGGGACACATCCTACGAGCAGTACTTC.

This clonotype was observed a few times. V usage is TRBV12-3 or TRBV12-4 and J usage is TRBJ2-7; the match to TRBD1 covers 10 bases. The J segment lost 3 bases and the V segment lost 7 bases, leaving 3 bases of the junction unmatched. This CDR3 is 13 amino acids long. CDR3 amino acids: CASTGTGDYEQYF. CDR3 in DNA: TGTGCCAGCACCGGGACAGGGGACTACGAGCAGTACTTC.

At least ten counts were recorded for this clonotype. This chain joins TRBV2 and TRBJ2-5; 8 nucleotides agree with TRBD2. Trimming removed 5 bases from V and 3 bases from J; junction bases left unmatched: 5. Germline loops: CDR1 SNHLY, CDR2 FYNNEI. The CDR3 consists of 14 residues. CDR3 sequence: CASSRSGGEETQYF. The CDR3 DNA reads TGTGCCAGCAGTCGGAGCGGGGGCGAAGAGACCCAGTACTTC.

In its sample, this clonotype was seen a few times. The chain has TRBV20-1 and TRBJ1-6; TRBD1 is a possible D gene (5 bases). The CDR3 sequence is 16 residues long. Between the trimmed V and J ends, which lost 3 bases and 2 bases, there was a span of 14 bases. Germline assignment: CDR1 DFQATT and CDR2 SNEGSKA (reference sequence). The CDR3 nucleotides are TGCAGTGCTAGCTCAGGGCGGGTTGCCTATAATTCACCCCTCCACTTT. It encodes CSASSGRVAYNSPLHF.

This chain joins TRBV4-2 and TRBJ2-2, with 8 positions matching TRBD1. V was pared by 1 base and J by 1 base, with 2 bases of the junction left unmatched. CDR1 and CDR2 (germline): LGHNA, YNFKEQ. The CDR3 length is 16 residues. The CDR3 here is CASSQGQGMNTGELFF. CDR3 bases: TGTGCCAGCAGCCAAGGACAGGGGATGAACACCGGGGAGCTGTTTTTT.